This section outlines one T cell receptor (beta chain) sequence together with its context. Its antigen is unknown. The material for each subset, its genomic DNA, was split evenly across several immunoSEQ plates. Measured with immunoSEQ multiplex PCR; TCRdb has only the in-frame clones, and not every one. The table shows almost 700,000 clones, with 92% occurring only once. This record comes from a study of shared clonotypes between healthy human individuals. Study findings and constraints: Collection of samples was limited to blood; tissue repertoires likely differ.

Naive CD8 populations comprised CD45RO-negative cells positively selected for CCR7, excluding terminally differentiated effector memory CD45RA+ cells. Sequenced material: naive CD8+ T cells sorted from blood. The clonotype comes from a man aged 25 to 40 in good health.

CDR3 nucleotides: TGTGCCAGCAGCTTGGACGGAGCCTCCTACGAGCAGTACTTC. Its protein is CASSLDGASYEQYF. The chain employs TRBV5-6 and TRBJ2-7; D call uncertain. Germline V gene lookup returns CDR1 SGHDT and CDR2 YYEEEE. Trimming pared 0 bases from V and 0 bases from J, leaving 7 bases between. The length of the CDR3 is 14 residues.